These T cell receptor beta chains were read from a single sample in a study of read filtering for tumor transcriptome and immune sequencing. TCRdb re-derived calls from the reads in MiXCR, one entry per CDR3 protein. The table lists over 50,000 distinct CDR3 sequences, about 19% of them singletons. The sample consisted of a population of CD138-negative cells sorted from bone marrow. The receptors derive from a donor at least 40 years old with multiple myeloma. Both conserved end residues are part of each CDR3. The D gene is left open where the match is weak. Not all rows give a size; the values are once, few, many and, for expanded clones, a class.

j_call: TRBJ2-3
d_call: -
v_call: TRBV29-1
cdr3_length: 15
clone_size: many
cdr3_nt: TGCAGCGTTGAAGAACCCGGCCAGTACACAGATACGCAGTATTTT
cdr3_aa: CSVEEPGQYTDTQYF

j_call: TRBJ2-7
d_call: TRBD2
v_call: TRBV11-2
cdr3_length: 16
clone_size: many
cdr3_nt: TGTGCCAGCAGCTTAGAACTAGCGGGAGGGTTCTACGAGCAGTACTTC
cdr3_aa: CASSLELAGGFYEQYF

j_call: TRBJ2-2
d_call: -
v_call: TRBV29-1
cdr3_length: 14
clone_size: many
cdr3_nt: TGCAGCGTTTCACCCTCGGGGAACACCGGGGAGCTGTTTTTT
cdr3_aa: CSVSPSGNTGELFF

j_call: TRBJ2-1
d_call: -
v_call: TRBV7-2
cdr3_length: 13
clone_size: many
cdr3_nt: TGTGCCAGCAGCTTAGAGCCTCTCAATGAGCAGTTCTTC
cdr3_aa: CASSLEPLNEQFF

j_call: TRBJ1-3
d_call: -
v_call: TRBV29-1
cdr3_length: 13
clone_size: -
cdr3_nt: TGCAGGCATGCGGTCAGTAAGGGAAACACCATATATTTT
cdr3_aa: CRHAVSKGNTIYF

j_call: TRBJ1-5
d_call: -
v_call: TRBV24-1
cdr3_length: 16
clone_size: -
cdr3_nt: TGTGCCACCAGTGATGGGACTCGGTCGGTGAATCAGCCCCAGCATTTT
cdr3_aa: CATSDGTRSVNQPQHF

j_call: TRBJ2-7
d_call: -
v_call: TRBV12-3/TRBV12-4
cdr3_length: 13
clone_size: few
cdr3_nt: TGTGCCAGCAGCCTCCCTCAGGGATCCGAGCAGTACTTC
cdr3_aa: CASSLPQGSEQYF

j_call: TRBJ2-6
d_call: TRBD1
v_call: TRBV7-9
cdr3_length: 19
clone_size: -
cdr3_nt: TGTGCCAGCAGCCCCCCCCGGGGACAGGAGCCCTCTGGGGCCAACGTCCTGACTTTC
cdr3_aa: CASSPPRGQEPSGANVLTF

j_call: TRBJ2-3
d_call: TRBD2
v_call: TRBV12-3/TRBV12-4
cdr3_length: 20
clone_size: many
cdr3_nt: TGTGCCAGCAGTACCGGGTTCCTAGCGGGAGGTACATGGGCCACAGATACGCAGTATTTT
cdr3_aa: CASSTGFLAGGTWATDTQYF

j_call: TRBJ2-1
d_call: -
v_call: TRBV28
cdr3_length: 15
clone_size: many
cdr3_nt: TGTGCCAGCAGTTTAAGGAGGCAGGGTTACAATGAGCAGTTCTTC
cdr3_aa: CASSLRRQGYNEQFF

j_call: TRBJ2-1
d_call: TRBD2
v_call: TRBV11-2
cdr3_length: 16
clone_size: -
cdr3_nt: TGTGCCAGCAGCCCAGTATGGACTAGCGCCTTCGATGAGCAGTTCTTC
cdr3_aa: CASSPVWTSAFDEQFF

j_call: TRBJ2-7
d_call: TRBD2
v_call: TRBV20-1
cdr3_length: 17
clone_size: few
cdr3_nt: TGCAGTGCTATTCCGACTAGCGGGAGGGCCCCACTCTACGAGCAGTACTTC
cdr3_aa: CSAIPTSGRAPLYEQYF

j_call: TRBJ2-7
d_call: TRBD2
v_call: TRBV20-1
cdr3_length: 13
clone_size: many
cdr3_nt: TGCAGTGCTGCCGGGACTAGAACTTACGAGCAGTACTTC
cdr3_aa: CSAAGTRTYEQYF

j_call: TRBJ1-1
d_call: -
v_call: TRBV29-1
cdr3_length: 13
clone_size: many
cdr3_nt: TGCAGCGTTGTACGGCAAATGAACACTGAAGCTTTCTTT
cdr3_aa: CSVVRQMNTEAFF

j_call: TRBJ1-1
d_call: -
v_call: TRBV28
cdr3_length: 14
clone_size: -
cdr3_nt: TGTGCCAGCAGTGGCAGGGAAAGGAAAACCGAAGCTTTCTTT
cdr3_aa: CASSGRERKTEAFF

j_call: TRBJ2-1
d_call: TRBD2
v_call: TRBV7-9
cdr3_length: 19
clone_size: many
cdr3_nt: TGTGCCAGCAGCTTACCCCCCGTAGCGGGTTCCCTCTCCTACAATGAGCAGTTCTTC
cdr3_aa: CASSLPPVAGSLSYNEQFF

j_call: TRBJ2-1
d_call: -
v_call: TRBV20-1
cdr3_length: 16
clone_size: many
cdr3_nt: TGCAGTGCTAGAGGCGGCTCGACGAGGGCATACAATGAGCAGTTCTTC
cdr3_aa: CSARGGSTRAYNEQFF

j_call: TRBJ2-3
d_call: -
v_call: TRBV7-9
cdr3_length: 13
clone_size: many
cdr3_nt: TGTGCCAGCAACTTAGGGACGGGCGATACGCAGTATTTT
cdr3_aa: CASNLGTGDTQYF

j_call: TRBJ2-4
d_call: TRBD1
v_call: TRBV28
cdr3_length: 15
clone_size: many
cdr3_nt: TGTGCCAGCAGACCCTCCGGGACAGGGATTGGCATTCAGTACTTC
cdr3_aa: CASRPSGTGIGIQYF

j_call: TRBJ2-2
d_call: TRBD2
v_call: TRBV5-1
cdr3_length: 17
clone_size: many
cdr3_nt: TGCGCCAGCAGCTTGTTCTGGCGGGAGGGAAACACCGGGGAGCTGTTTTTT
cdr3_aa: CASSLFWREGNTGELFF

j_call: TRBJ2-6
d_call: -
v_call: TRBV20-1
cdr3_length: 15
clone_size: many
cdr3_nt: TGCAGTGCTAGAGTACAGGGCTCTGGGGCCAACGTCCTGACTTTC
cdr3_aa: CSARVQGSGANVLTF

j_call: TRBJ2-5
d_call: TRBD2
v_call: TRBV11-2
cdr3_length: 14
clone_size: -
cdr3_nt: TGTGCCAGCAGACCCCTCCGGGGGGGGGAGACCCAGTGCTTC
cdr3_aa: CASRPLRGGETQCF

j_call: TRBJ2-3
d_call: -
v_call: TRBV29-1
cdr3_length: 14
clone_size: many
cdr3_nt: TGCAGCGTTGAAAGGGCAGGGGTGCCAGATACGCAGTATTTT
cdr3_aa: CSVERAGVPDTQYF

j_call: TRBJ2-3
d_call: -
v_call: TRBV4-1
cdr3_length: 14
clone_size: many
cdr3_nt: TGCGCCAGCAGCCAAGGAGGGGGTCGAGATACGCAGTATTTT
cdr3_aa: CASSQGGGRDTQYF

j_call: TRBJ2-2
d_call: TRBD2
v_call: TRBV10-3
cdr3_length: 16
clone_size: many
cdr3_nt: TGTGCCATCAGTCTAGGACTAGCGGGAGGCACCGGGGAGCTGTTTTTT
cdr3_aa: CAISLGLAGGTGELFF

j_call: TRBJ1-1
d_call: -
v_call: TRBV7-9
cdr3_length: 13
clone_size: many
cdr3_nt: TGTGCCAGCAGCTTTGATGGGGGGGCTCAAGCTTTCTTT
cdr3_aa: CASSFDGGAQAFF

j_call: TRBJ2-1
d_call: TRBD1
v_call: TRBV7-9
cdr3_length: 15
clone_size: -
cdr3_nt: TGTGCCAGCACGGAAGACAGGGGACTCTACAATGAGCAGCTCTTC
cdr3_aa: CASTEDRGLYNEQLF

j_call: TRBJ2-7
d_call: TRBD2
v_call: TRBV7-2
cdr3_length: 16
clone_size: -
cdr3_nt: TGTGCCAGCAGCTTGGCGGGGGGTCGAGTTTACTACGAGCAGCACTTC
cdr3_aa: CASSLAGGRVYYEQHF

j_call: TRBJ1-1
d_call: -
v_call: TRBV20-1
cdr3_length: 11
clone_size: many
cdr3_nt: TGCAGTGTGAGGGCGGGAGTTGAAGCTTTCTTT
cdr3_aa: CSVRAGVEAFF